This T cell receptor (beta chain) was retrieved from a study of shared clonotypes between healthy human individuals. Study as a whole: CD8 memory received one plate per donor, CD8 naive two, CD4 memory three and CD4 naive three.

The CDR3 extends over 14 amino acids. CDR1 SGDLS and CDR2 YYNGEE come from the germline V gene. V lost 4 bases to trimming and J lost 4 bases; unmatched junction nucleotides: 3. This table comes from immunoSEQ multiplex PCR, and its TCRdb copy is limited to in-frame clones, with some not included. Of almost 700,000 clones in the sample, about 90% were seen once. Naive CD8 cells lacked CD45RO, underwent positive selection for CCR7 and left out terminally differentiated effector memory CD45RA+ cells. Of note for this clone: What it recognizes is unknown.

Regarding the study as a whole: Sharing of clonotypes among donors was expected to vary with sequencing depth.

Sequencing was performed on naive CD8+ T cells sorted from blood. The sequence was obtained from a man younger than 40 in good health. The gene calls are TRBV9 and TRBJ2-7; 12 bases agree with TRBD1. In nucleotides, the CDR3 is TGTGCCAGCAGCAGGGGACAGGGGGCTTACGAGCAGTACTTC. It yields the protein CASSRGQGAYEQYF.